This TCR beta chain comes out of a study of neurological immune-mediated disorders. This clonotype appeared a few times. Over 180 million TCR-beta sequences (from 15-18 subjects) were yielded by each sequencing run. One entry per CDR3 protein, called by TCRdb with MiXCR from the 5' RACE reads. Of 100,000 or so distinct CDR3 sequences listed, around 3.3% were seen once; the top ten hold around 6%. Germline-derived CDR1 and CDR2 are DFQATT and SNEGSKA (reference sequence). The CDR3 spans 13 residues. With 6 bases removed from V and 0 bases from J, the gap between germline ends came to 9 bases. The chain joins TRBV20-1 to TRBJ2-4; D gene ambiguous. Sequencing was performed on PBMCs. This TCR came from a woman younger than 35 with multiple sclerosis. CDR3: CSARVGAKNIQYF. Here the CDR3 DNA reads TGCAGTGCCCGAGTTGGAGCCAAAAACATTCAGTACTTC.